A single sample gave rise to the 10 T cell receptor beta chains below, sequenced in a study of control samples from healthy donors and cancer patients (dated by TCRdb to the early 2020s). The protocol used for the library was the immunoSEQ multiplex PCR assay. Entries here come from immuneACCESS through TCRdb and include only in-frame sequences with V and J called. Some clones fail to appear in such tables; in the studies checked, an unresolved V gene covers under half of the shortfall, and the cause of the remainder is unknown. The sample table holds around 110,000 clones, of which about 93% were seen once. The top ten hold over 2.5% of the sample. Sequenced: blood. Every receptor here comes from a man aged 25 to 40 in good health.

This chain connects TRBV19 to TRBJ2-3; the match to TRBD1 covers 7 bases. Looked up from germline, CDR1 is LNHDA and CDR2 is SQIVND (reference sequence). This CDR3 comprises 14 residues. V trimming: 4 bases; J trimming: 3 bases; junction bases outside the gene matches: 4. CDR3 region: CASSTGTDTDTQYF. Written as DNA, the CDR3 is TGTGCCAGTAGTACTGGGACAGATACAGATACGCAGTATTTT.

The chain combines TRBV27 with TRBJ1-2, with 12 bases fitting TRBD1. This CDR3 contains 13 residues. Unmatched junction bases numbered 0, after V lost 2 bases and J lost 8 bases. Germline values: CDR1 MNHEY, CDR2 SMNVEV (reference sequence). In DNA, the CDR3 is TGTGCCAGCAGTTTAGGGACAGGGGGCGGCTACACCTTC. Its translation: CASSLGTGGGYTF.

The chain couples TRBV2 to TRBJ1-3; D unclear. The CDR3 contains 16 residues. Germline values: CDR1 SNHLY, CDR2 FYNNEI. Between the trimmed V and J ends, which lost 2 bases and 8 bases, there was a span of 19 bases. This chain's CDR3 is CASSELRRALGHTIYF. DNA for the CDR3: TGTGCCAGCAGTGAATTGCGGAGGGCCTTGGGTCACACCATATATTTT.

The chain links TRBV29-1 to TRBJ2-7; D not certain. The CDR3 length is 9 residues. V shed 8 bases and J shed 6 bases, with 8 bases lying between them. CDR1 is SQVTM, CDR2 ANQGSEA, per germline. As DNA, the CDR3 is TGCAGCCTTGGGGTCGAGCAGTACGTC. It codes for CSLGVEQYV.

The CDR3 nucleotides are TGTGCCAGTCACGGACAGCCTGAAGCTTTCTTT. This sequence encodes CASHGQPEAFF. The chain uses TRBV19 and TRBJ1-1, with a tentative D call TRBD1 (6 bases). V was clipped by 8 bases and J by 6 bases, with 10 bases between them. The CDR3 runs to 11 residues. Germline-derived CDR1 and CDR2 are LNHDA and SQIVND (reference sequence).

The rearrangement links TRBV28 to TRBJ1-1; D gene uncertain. Looked up from germline, CDR1 is MDHEN and CDR2 is SYDVKM. Trimming pared 5 bases from V and 3 bases from J, leaving 7 bases between. CDR3 size: 12 residues. DNA of the CDR3: TGTGCCAGCAGTGAGAGGGACACTGAAGCTTTCTTT. Translating gives CASSERDTEAFF.

The rearrangement links TRBV20-1 to TRBJ2-2; no reliable D call. The ends were cut back, 3 bases at V and 3 bases at J, with 14 bases in the middle. Germline V gene lookup returns CDR1 DFQATT and CDR2 SNEGSKA (reference sequence). This CDR3 is built from 15 residues. This CDR3 is CSASRPEPDTGELFF. The CDR3 nucleotides are TGCAGTGCTAGTAGACCGGAACCTGACACCGGGGAGCTGTTTTTT.

The chain uses TRBV19 and TRBJ1-4; D remains ambiguous. V lost 6 bases to trimming and J lost 8 bases, with 19 bases between them. This CDR3 comprises 15 residues. Germline V gene sequence: CDR1 LNHDA, CDR2 SQIVND (reference sequence). CDR3 protein: CASRVDGRATEKLFF. CDR3 DNA sequence: TGTGCCAGTAGGGTCGACGGGCGCGCTACAGAAAAACTGTTTTTT.

This chain uses TRBV5-5 with TRBJ2-7; 7 bases line up with TRBD2. The CDR3 is 16 residues long. With V trimmed by 4 bases and J by 3 bases, 13 bases remained unmatched. Germline CDR1 reads SGHKS; CDR2 reads YYEKEE (reference sequence). CDR3 DNA: TGTGCCAGCAGCGGCCGGGCTAGCGGCCCCCTCTACGAGCAGTACTTC. It codes for CASSGRASGPLYEQYF.

The chain couples TRBV6-1 to TRBJ1-1; 7 nucleotides agree with TRBD1. V lost 0 bases and J lost 7; bases outside the gene matches: 5. This CDR3 region has 14 residues. From germline, CDR1 is MNHNS and CDR2 SASEGT. This CDR3 reads CASSEAWTGNEAFF. In DNA form, the CDR3 reads TGTGCCAGCAGTGAAGCTTGGACAGGTAATGAAGCTTTCTTT.